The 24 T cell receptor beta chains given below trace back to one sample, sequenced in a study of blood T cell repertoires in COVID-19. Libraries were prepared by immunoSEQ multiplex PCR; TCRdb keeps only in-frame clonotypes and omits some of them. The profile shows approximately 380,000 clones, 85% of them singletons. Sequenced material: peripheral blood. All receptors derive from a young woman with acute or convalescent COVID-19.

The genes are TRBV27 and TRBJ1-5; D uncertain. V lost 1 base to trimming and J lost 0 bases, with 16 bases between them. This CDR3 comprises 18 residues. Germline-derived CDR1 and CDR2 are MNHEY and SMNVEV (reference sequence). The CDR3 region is CASSLLAPEGYSNQPQHF. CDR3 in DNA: TGTGCCAGCAGTTTATTAGCCCCAGAAGGCTATAGCAATCAGCCCCAGCATTTT.

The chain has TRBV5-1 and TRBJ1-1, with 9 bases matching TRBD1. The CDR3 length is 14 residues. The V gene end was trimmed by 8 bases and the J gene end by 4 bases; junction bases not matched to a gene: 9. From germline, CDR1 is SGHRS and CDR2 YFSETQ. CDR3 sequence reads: CASKGQGGTTEAFF. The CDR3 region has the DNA TGCGCCAGTAAGGGACAGGGAGGGACCACTGAAGCTTTCTTT.

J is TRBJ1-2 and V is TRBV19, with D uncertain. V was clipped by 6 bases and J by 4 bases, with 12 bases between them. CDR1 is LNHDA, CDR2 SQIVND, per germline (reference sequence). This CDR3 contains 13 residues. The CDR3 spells CASSRPGSYGYTF. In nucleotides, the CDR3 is TGTGCCAGTAGCAGGCCCGGGAGCTATGGCTACACCTTC.

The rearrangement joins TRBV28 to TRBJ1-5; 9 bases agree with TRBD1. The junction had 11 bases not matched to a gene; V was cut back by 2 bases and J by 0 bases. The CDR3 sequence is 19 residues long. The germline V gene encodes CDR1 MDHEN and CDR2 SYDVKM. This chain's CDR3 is CASSLTGGSSQYSNQPQHF. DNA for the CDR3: TGTGCCAGCAGTTTAACAGGGGGCTCCTCACAATATAGCAATCAGCCCCAGCATTTT.

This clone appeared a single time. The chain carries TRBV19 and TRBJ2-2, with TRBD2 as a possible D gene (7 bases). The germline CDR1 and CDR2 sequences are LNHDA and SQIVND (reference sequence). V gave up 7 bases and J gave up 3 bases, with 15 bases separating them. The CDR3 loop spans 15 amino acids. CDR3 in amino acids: CASTLGGLDTGELFF. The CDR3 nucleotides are TGTGCCAGTACCCTGGGGGGGCTTGACACCGGGGAGCTGTTTTTT.

The chain's CDR3 is CASSFLSSGGTYNEQFF. CDR3 sequence (DNA): TGCGCCAGCAGCTTCCTCTCTAGCGGGGGTACCTACAATGAGCAGTTCTTC. The rearrangement uses TRBV5-1 and TRBJ2-1, with 10 bases matching TRBD2. Germline lookup yields CDR1 SGHRS and CDR2 YFSETQ. Unmatched junction bases numbered 7, after V lost 2 bases and J lost 2 bases. The CDR3 covers 17 residues.

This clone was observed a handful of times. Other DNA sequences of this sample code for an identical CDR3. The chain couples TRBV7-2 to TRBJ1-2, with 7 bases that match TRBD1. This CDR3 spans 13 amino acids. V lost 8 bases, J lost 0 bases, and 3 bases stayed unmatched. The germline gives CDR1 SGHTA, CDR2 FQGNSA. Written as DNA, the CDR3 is TGTGCCAGCTCGACAGGGACTAACTATGGCTACACCTTC. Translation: CASSTGTNYGYTF.

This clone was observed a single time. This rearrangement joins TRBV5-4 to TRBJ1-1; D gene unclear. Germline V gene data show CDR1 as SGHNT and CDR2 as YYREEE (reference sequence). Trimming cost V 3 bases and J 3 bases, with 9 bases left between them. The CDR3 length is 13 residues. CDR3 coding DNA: TGTGCCAGCAGCTCCACCGGGGACACTGAAGCTTTCTTT. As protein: CASSSTGDTEAFF.

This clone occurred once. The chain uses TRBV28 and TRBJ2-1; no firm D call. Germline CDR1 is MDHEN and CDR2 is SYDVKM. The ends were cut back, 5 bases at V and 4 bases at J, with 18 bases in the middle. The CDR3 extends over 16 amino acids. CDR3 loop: CASSVGPPEAYNEQFF. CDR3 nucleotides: TGTGCCAGCAGTGTCGGTCCTCCTGAGGCTTACAATGAGCAGTTCTTC.

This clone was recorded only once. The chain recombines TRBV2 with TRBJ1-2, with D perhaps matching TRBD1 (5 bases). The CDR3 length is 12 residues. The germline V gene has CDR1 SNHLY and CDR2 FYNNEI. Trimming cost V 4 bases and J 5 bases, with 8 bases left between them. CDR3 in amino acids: CASSGDRYGYTF. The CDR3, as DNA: TGTGCCAGCAGTGGAGACAGATATGGCTACACCTTC.

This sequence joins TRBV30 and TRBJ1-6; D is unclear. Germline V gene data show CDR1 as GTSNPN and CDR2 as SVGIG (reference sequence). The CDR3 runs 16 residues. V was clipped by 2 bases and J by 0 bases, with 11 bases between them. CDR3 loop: CAWSILGFSYNSPLHF. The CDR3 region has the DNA TGTGCCTGGAGTATCTTGGGCTTCTCCTATAATTCACCCCTCCACTTT. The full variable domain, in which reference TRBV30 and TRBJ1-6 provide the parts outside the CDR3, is SQTIHQWPATLVQPVGSPLSLECTVEGTSNPNLYWYRQAAGRGLQLLFYSVGIGQISSEVPQNLSASRPQDRQFILSSKKLLLSDSGFYLCAWSILGFSYNSPLHFGNGTRLTVT.

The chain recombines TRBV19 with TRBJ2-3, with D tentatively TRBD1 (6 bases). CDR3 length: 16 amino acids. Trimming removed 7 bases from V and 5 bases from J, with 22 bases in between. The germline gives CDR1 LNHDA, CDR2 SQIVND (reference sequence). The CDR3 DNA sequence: TGTGCCAGTAACAGGAAGGGGATGGGGGCGGGAGATACGCAGTATTTT. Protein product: CASNRKGMGAGDTQYF.

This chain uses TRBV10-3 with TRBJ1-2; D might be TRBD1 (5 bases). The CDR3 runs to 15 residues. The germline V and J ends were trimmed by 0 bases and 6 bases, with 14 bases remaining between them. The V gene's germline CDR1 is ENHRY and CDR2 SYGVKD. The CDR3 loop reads CAISESIAGLNGYTF. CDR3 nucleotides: TGTGCCATCAGTGAGTCGATAGCAGGGCTTAATGGCTACACCTTC.

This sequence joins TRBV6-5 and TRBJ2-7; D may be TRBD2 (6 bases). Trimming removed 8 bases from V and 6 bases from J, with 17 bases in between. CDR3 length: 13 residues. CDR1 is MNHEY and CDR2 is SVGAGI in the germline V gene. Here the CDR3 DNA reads TGTGCCAGCTGGCGGGGTCCCGTATCCGAGCAGTACTTC. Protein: CASWRGPVSEQYF.

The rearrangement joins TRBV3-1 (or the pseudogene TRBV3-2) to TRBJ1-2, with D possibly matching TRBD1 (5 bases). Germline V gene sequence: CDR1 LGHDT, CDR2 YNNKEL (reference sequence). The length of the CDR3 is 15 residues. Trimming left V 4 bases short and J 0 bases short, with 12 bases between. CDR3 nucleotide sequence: TGTGCCAGCAGCCCGACCGACAGTCCTAACTATGGCTACACCTTC. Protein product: CASSPTDSPNYGYTF.

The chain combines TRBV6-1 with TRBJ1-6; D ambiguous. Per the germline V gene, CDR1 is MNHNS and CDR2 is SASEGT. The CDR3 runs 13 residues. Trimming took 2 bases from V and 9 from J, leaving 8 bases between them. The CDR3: CASSEYQVSPLHF. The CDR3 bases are TGTGCCAGCAGTGAATATCAGGTTTCACCCCTCCACTTT.

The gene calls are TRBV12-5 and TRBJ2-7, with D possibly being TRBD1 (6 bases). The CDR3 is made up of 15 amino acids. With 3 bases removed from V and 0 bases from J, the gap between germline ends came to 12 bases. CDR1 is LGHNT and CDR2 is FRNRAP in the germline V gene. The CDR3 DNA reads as TGTGCTAGTGGTTTAGGGGGAGACGGCTCCTACGAGCAGTACTTC. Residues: CASGLGGDGSYEQYF. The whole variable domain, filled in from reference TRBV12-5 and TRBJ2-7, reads DARVTQTPRHKVTEMGQEVTMRCQPILGHNTVFWYRQTMMQGLELLAYFRNRAPLDDSGMPKDRFSAEMPDATLATLKIQPSEPRDSAVYFCASGLGGDGSYEQYFGPGTRLTVT.

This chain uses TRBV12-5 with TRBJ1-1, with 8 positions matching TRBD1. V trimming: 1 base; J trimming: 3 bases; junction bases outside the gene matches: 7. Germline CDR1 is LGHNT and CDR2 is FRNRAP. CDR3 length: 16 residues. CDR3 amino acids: CASGLAGGIRDTEAFF. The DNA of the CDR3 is TGTGCTAGTGGTTTGGCAGGGGGCATAAGGGACACTGAAGCTTTCTTT.

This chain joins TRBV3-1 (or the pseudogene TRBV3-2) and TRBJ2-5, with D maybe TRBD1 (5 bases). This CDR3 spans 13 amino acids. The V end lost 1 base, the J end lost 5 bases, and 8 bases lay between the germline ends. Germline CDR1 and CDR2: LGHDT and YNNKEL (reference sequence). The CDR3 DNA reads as TGTGCCAGCAGCCAAGGGGGCGAGGAGACCCAGTACTTC. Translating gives CASSQGGEETQYF.

Here the CDR3 DNA reads TGTGCCAGCAGTTACTCGGGGTCAGGGGATTTATACGAGCAGTACTTC. Its protein is CASSYSGSGDLYEQYF. J is TRBJ2-7 and V is TRBV6-5; perhaps TRBD1 as D (6 bases). Germline CDR1 is MNHEY and CDR2 is SVGAGI. The V gene lost 0 bases and the J gene lost 4 bases, with 16 bases spanning the gap. The CDR3 is made up of 16 amino acids.

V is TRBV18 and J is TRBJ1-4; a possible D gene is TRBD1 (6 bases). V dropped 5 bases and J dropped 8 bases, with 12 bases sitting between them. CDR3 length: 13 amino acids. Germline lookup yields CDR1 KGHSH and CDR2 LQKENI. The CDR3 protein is CASSTGTQEKLFF. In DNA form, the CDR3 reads TGTGCCAGCTCAACCGGGACACAGGAAAAACTGTTTTTT.

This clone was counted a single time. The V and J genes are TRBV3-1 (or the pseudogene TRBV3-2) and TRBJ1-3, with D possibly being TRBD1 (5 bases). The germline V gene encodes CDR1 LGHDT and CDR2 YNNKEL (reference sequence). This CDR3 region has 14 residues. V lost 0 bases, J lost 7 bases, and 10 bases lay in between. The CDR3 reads CASSQDRDGNTIYF. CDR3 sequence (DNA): TGTGCCAGCAGCCAAGACAGGGATGGGAACACCATATATTTT.

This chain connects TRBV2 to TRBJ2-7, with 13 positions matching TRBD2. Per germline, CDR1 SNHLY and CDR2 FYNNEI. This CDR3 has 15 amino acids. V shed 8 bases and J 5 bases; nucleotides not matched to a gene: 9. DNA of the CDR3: TGTGCCAGCCGGATGGGGACTAGCGGGAACAACGAGCAGTACTTC. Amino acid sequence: CASRMGTSGNNEQYF.

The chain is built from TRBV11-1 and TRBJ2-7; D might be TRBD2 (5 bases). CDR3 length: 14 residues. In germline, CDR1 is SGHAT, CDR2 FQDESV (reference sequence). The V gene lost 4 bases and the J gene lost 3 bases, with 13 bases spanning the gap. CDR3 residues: CASSSLGRGYEQYF. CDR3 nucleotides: TGTGCCAGCAGCTCACTGGGCCGGGGCTACGAGCAGTACTTC.